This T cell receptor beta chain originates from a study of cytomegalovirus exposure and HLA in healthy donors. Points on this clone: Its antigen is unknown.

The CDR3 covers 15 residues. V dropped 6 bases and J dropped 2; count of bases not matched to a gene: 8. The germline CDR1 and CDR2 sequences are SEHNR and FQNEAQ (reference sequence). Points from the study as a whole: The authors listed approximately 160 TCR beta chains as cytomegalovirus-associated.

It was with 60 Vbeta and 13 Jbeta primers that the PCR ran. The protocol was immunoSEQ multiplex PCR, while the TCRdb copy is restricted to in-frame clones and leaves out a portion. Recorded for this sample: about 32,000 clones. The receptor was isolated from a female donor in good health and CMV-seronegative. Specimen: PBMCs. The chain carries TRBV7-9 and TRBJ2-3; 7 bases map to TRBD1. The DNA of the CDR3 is TGTGCCAGCAGTCAGCCGGGACAGAACACAGATACGCAGTATTTT. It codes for CASSQPGQNTDTQYF.